The clone carrying this T cell receptor (beta chain) was observed a handful of times. It was roughly 10 milliliters of peripheral blood that were drawn from each donor. For the second PCR, which ran for roughly 6 to 12 cycles, a sample-barcoded 5' primer and a J-beta primer mix were used. TCRdb itself ran the 5' RACE reads through MiXCR, one entry per CDR3 protein. The sample holds 550,000 to 750,000 distinct CDR3 sequences; approximately 21% are singletons and the top ten take under 4%. This CDR3 has 14 residues. The V gene's germline CDR1 is DFQATT and CDR2 SNEGSKA (reference sequence). V lost 2 bases, J lost 5 bases, and 15 bases lay in between. This entry belongs to a study of blood T cells in healthy people across ages.

Material: blood. The chain combines TRBV20-1 with TRBJ2-5; tentative D call: TRBD1 (6 bases). The sequence derives from a man between 65 and 80 years old in good health. This CDR3 is CSARSAGVGETQYF. The CDR3 DNA reads as TGCAGTGCTAGATCAGCAGGGGTCGGGGAGACCCAGTACTTC.